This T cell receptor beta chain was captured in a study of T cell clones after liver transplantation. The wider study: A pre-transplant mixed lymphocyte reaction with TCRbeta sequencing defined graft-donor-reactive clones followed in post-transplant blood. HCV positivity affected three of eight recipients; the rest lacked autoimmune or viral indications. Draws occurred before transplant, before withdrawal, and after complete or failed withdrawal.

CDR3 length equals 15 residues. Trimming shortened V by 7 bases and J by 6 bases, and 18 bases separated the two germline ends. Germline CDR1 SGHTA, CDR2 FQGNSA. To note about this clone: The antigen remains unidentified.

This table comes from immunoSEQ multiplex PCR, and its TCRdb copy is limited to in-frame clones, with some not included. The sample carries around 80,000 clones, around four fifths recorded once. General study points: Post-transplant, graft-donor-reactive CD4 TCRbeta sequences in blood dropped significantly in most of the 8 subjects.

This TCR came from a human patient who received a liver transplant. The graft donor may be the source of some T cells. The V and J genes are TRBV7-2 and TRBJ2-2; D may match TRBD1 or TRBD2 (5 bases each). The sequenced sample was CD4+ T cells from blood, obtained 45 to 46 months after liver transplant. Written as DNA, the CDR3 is TGTGCCAGCATTGACCGGGCCGGGGCCGCCGGGGAGCTGTTTTTT. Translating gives CASIDRAGAAGELFF.